This TCR beta chain was sequenced for a study of T cell changes during pregnancy in multiple sclerosis. Assay: immunoSEQ multiplex PCR; the TCRdb copy retains only in-frame clones and omits some. Among tens of thousands of clones listed, around 90% were seen once. This TCR was sampled from a female donor with multiple sclerosis, enrolled in a pregnancy study. Specimen: peripheral blood, collected in the first trimester of pregnancy.

The CDR3 DNA reads TGTGCCAGCAGTAGGGGAAGGGACACTGAAGCTTTCTTT. Its protein product is CASSRGRDTEAFF. The chain uses TRBV2 and TRBJ1-1; D possibly corresponds to TRBD1 (5 bases). From germline, CDR1 is SNHLY and CDR2 FYNNEI. CDR3 length: 13 amino acids. Trimming took off 5 bases at V and 3 bases at J, with 10 bases between the two ends.